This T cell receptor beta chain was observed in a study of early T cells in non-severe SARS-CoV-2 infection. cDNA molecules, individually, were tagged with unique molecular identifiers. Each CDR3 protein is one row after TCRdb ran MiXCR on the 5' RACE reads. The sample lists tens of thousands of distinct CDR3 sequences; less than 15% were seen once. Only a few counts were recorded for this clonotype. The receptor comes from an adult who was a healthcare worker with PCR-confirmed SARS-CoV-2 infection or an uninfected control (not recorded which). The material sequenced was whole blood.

In DNA form, the CDR3 reads TGTGCCAGCAGTTATTTGGGGAACACAGATACGCAGTATTTT. Amino acids: CASSYLGNTDTQYF. The rearrangement uses TRBV6-2 or TRBV6-3 and TRBJ2-3; D uncertain. This CDR3 has 14 amino acids. Germline assignment: CDR1 MNHEY and CDR2 SVGEGT. With 3 bases removed from V and 2 bases from J, the gap between germline ends came to 9 bases.